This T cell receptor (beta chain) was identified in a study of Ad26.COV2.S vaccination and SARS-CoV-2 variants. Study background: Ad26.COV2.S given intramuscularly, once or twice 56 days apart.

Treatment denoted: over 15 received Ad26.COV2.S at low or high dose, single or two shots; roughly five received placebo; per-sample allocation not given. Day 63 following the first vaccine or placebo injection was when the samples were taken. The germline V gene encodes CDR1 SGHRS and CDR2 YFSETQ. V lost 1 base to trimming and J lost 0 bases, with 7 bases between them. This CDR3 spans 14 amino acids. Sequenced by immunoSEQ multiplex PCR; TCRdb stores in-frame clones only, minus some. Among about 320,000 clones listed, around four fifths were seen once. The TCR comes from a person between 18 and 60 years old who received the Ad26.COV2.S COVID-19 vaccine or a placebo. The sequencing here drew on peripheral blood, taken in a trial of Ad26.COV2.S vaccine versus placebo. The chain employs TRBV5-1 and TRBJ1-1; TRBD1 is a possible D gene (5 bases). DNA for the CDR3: TGCGCCAGCAGCTTGACAGGACTGAACACTGAAGCTTTCTTT. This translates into CASSLTGLNTEAFF.